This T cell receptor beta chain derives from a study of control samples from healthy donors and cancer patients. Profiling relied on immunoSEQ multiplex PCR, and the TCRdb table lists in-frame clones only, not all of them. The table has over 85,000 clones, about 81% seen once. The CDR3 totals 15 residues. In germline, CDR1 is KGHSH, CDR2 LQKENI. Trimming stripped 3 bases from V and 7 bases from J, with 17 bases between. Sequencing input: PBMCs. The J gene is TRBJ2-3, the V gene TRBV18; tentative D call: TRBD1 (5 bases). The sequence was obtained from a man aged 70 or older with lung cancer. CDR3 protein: CASSPTVTQGNTQYF. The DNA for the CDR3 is TGTGCCAGCTCACCGACAGTCACCCAAGGAAATACGCAGTATTTT.